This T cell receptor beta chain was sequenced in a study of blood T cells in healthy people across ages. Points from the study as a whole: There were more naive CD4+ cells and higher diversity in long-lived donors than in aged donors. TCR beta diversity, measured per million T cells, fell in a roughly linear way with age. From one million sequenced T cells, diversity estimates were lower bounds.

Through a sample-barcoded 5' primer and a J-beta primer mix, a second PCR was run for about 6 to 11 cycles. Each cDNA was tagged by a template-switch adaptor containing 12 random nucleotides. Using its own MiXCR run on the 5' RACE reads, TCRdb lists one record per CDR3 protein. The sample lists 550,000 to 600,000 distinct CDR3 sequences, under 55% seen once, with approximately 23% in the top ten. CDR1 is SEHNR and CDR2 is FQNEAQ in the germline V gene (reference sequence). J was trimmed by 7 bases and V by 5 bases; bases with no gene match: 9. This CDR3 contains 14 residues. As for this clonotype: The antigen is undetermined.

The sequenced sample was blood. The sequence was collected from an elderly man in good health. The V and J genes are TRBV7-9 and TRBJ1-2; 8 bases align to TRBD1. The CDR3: CASSPAGQGSGYTF. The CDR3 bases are TGTGCCAGCAGCCCAGCCGGACAGGGAAGTGGCTACACCTTC. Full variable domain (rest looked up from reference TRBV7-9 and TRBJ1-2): DTGVSQNPRHKITKRGQNVTFRCDPISEHNRLYWYRQTLGQGPEFLTYFQNEAQLEKSRLLSDRFSAERPKGSFSTLEIQRTEQGDSAMYLCASSPAGQGSGYTFGSGTRLTVV.